This TCR beta chain was identified during a study of cytomegalovirus exposure and HLA in healthy donors. General observations from the study: Relative to equally common others, HLA-associated TCR beta chains showed greater clonal expansion in a later analysis. According to an earlier analysis, most TCR beta V segments yielded productive rearrangements about 87% or about 30% of the time.

PCR amplification relied on 60 Vbeta primers (plus 13 Jbeta primers). Study processing details: A later analysis counted about 80 million unique TCR beta chains, 10 million to 12 million shared. Method: immunoSEQ multiplex PCR; TCRdb's copy keeps in-frame clones and lacks some. V and J calls and clone size are as listed in that table; D and trimming were resolved from the DNA. The sample consists of around 170,000 clones, roughly 80% of them appearing once. In the case of this clone: Its antigen is currently unknown.

Germline lookup yields CDR1 SQVTM and CDR2 ANQGSEA. V was trimmed by 7 bases and J by 0 bases, leaving 16 bases between them. There are 15 residues in the CDR3. This TCR was sampled from a man aged 50-60 years in good health and CMV-seronegative. Sequenced sample: PBMCs. The V call is TRBV29-1, the J call TRBJ2-1; D might be TRBD1 (6 bases). The CDR3 here is CSGRQVMSSYNEQFF. Here the CDR3 DNA reads TGCAGCGGCCGACAGGTTATGAGCTCCTACAATGAGCAGTTCTTC.